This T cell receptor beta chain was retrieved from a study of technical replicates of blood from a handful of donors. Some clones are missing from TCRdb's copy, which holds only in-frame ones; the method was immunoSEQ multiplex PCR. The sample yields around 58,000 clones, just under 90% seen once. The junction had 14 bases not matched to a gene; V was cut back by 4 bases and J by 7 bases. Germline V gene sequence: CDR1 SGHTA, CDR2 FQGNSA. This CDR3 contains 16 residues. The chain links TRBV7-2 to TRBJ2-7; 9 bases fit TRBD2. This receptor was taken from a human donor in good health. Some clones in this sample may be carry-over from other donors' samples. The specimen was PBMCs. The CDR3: CASSWGGVAGAGEQYF. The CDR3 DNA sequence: TGTGCCAGCAGCTGGGGGGGGGTAGCGGGAGCTGGGGAGCAGTACTTC.